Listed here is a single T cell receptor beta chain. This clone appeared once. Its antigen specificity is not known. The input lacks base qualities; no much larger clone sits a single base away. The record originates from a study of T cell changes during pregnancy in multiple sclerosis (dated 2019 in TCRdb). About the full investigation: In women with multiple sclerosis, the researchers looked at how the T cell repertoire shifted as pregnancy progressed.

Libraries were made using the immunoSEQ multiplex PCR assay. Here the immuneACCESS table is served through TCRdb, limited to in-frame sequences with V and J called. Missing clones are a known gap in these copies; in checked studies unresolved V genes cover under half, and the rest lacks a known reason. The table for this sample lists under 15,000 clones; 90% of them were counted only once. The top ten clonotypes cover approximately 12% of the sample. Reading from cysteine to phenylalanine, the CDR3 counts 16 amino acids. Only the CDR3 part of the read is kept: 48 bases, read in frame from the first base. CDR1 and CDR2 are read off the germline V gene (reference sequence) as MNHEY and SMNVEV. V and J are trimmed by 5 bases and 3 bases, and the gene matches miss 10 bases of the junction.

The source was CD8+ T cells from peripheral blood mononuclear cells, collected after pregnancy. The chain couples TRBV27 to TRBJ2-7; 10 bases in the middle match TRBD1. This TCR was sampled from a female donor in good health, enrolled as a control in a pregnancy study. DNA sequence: TGTGCCAGCAGTCCAACCCCCGGGACAGGGGACTACGAGCAGTACTTC. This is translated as CASSPTPGTGDYEQYF.